The entry below describes one TCR beta chain. Its target is not known. The CDR3 spans 14 residues. With 10 bases clipped from V and 0 bases from J, the junction kept 7 bases outside the gene matches. Germline CDR1 reads SGHVS; CDR2 reads FNYEAQ. TCRdb reanalysed the reads using MiXCR and keeps one entry per CDR3 protein. In the table there are around 250,000 distinct CDR3 sequences, over 15% of which are singletons. This entry comes from a study of T cell repertoires in cytomegalovirus infection. In the study overall: Evidence of both CMV infection and a matching HLA type came from public TCR beta signatures. Overall study findings and caveats: CMV-specific TCR beta clonotypes restricted by HLA-C were the ones dominating the ex vivo response. There were carriers of CMV plus the relevant HLA, and cumulative public TCR beta family frequency identified them.

Input material: CD8+ T cells from PBMCs. The TCR sequence derives from a human donor in good health (CMV status not recorded). Some clones in this sample may be carry-over from other donors' samples. The V call is TRBV7-6, the J call TRBJ1-2, with 8 positions matching TRBD1. This chain's CDR3 is CAIADRDTNYGYTF. Written as DNA, the CDR3 is TGTGCCATCGCGGACAGGGATACTAACTATGGCTACACCTTC.